This T cell receptor beta chain was identified during a study of CD8+ T cells in alopecia areata. Germline CDR1 and CDR2: MGHDK and SYGVNS. The germline V and J ends were trimmed by 1 base and 2 bases, with 8 bases remaining between them. The CDR3 spans 14 residues. As for treatment: oral pan-JAK inhibitor, 5-10 mg twice daily. Following RNA extraction, reverse transcription yielded cDNA that acted as the sequencing template. Profiled with immunoSEQ multiplex PCR; TCRdb holds only in-frame clones, not every one. The sample records some 200,000 clones, approximately 56% being singletons. A few counts support this clone.

The sample consisted of CD4+ T cells sorted from blood, taken at week 4, from a patient treated with tofacitinib. The sequence derives from a human donor with alopecia areata. The chain employs TRBV25-1 and TRBJ1-1; possibly TRBD1 for D (6 bases). This chain's CDR3 is CASSELDSNTEAFF. The CDR3 DNA reads as TGTGCCAGCAGTGAATTGGACAGCAACACTGAAGCTTTCTTT.